This TCR beta chain was captured in a study of tumor-infiltrating lymphocytes in primary liver carcinoma. Study-level background: Those sampled were patients whose primary liver carcinoma was treated by surgical resection. Roughly 3.65 to 7.13 million productive TCRbeta reads came from each sample, comparable across tissue types.

The researchers produced TCR beta cDNA from around 0.5 ug total RNA with a constant-region primer. Nested multiplex PCR, run for three rounds with slightly modified ARM-PCR, yielded TCR beta libraries. Investigators reported that the first two PCR rounds, at roughly 10 cycles each, used TRBV1-TRBV30 forward primers with a C-beta reverse primer. TCRdb fed the multiplex PCR reads into MiXCR, producing one record per CDR3 protein. The data show about 330,000 distinct CDR3 sequences, 65% seen once. V was trimmed by 0 bases and J by 3 bases, leaving 8 bases between them. This CDR3 has 14 amino acids. Germline lookup yields CDR1 SGHAT and CDR2 FQNNGV. They got blood RNA out of unsorted whole blood and also pulled out germline DNA.

Input material: peripheral blood. The TCR sequence derives from a man aged 35-49 years with primary liver carcinoma and hepatitis B virus infection. The chain employs TRBV11-2 and TRBJ1-1; D ambiguous. CDR3 DNA sequence: TGTGCCAGCAGCTTAGATTATGGACACACTGAAGCTTTCTTT. This codes for CASSLDYGHTEAFF. Full variable domain (missing parts from reference TRBV11-2 and TRBJ1-1): EAGVAQSPRYKIIEKRQSVAFWCNPISGHATLYWYQQILGQGPKLLIQFQNNGVVDDSQLPKDRFSAERLKGVDSTLKIQPAKLEDSAVYLCASSLDYGHTEAFFGQGTRLTVV.